This T cell receptor beta chain appears in the sequencing data of a study of siplizumab effects on memory and regulatory T cells. General observations from the study: The majority of clones, roughly 80-96% of proliferating CD4+ or CD8+ clones, lacked an assignable naive or memory phenotype.

Note on this clone: As yet, its antigen is unknown.

Profiling relied on immunoSEQ multiplex PCR, and the TCRdb table lists in-frame clones only, not all of them. The sample lists about 110,000 clones, about 90% occurring once. The sequenced material came from Tregs sorted from blood. The sequence derives from a human donor in good health.

The CDR3 spells CASSLVPGDHYEQYF. CDR3 bases: TGCGCCAGCAGCTTGGTCCCAGGGGACCACTACGAGCAGTACTTC. This rearrangement joins TRBV5-1 to TRBJ2-7; D perhaps matches TRBD1 (6 bases). Germline V gene data show CDR1 as SGHRS and CDR2 as YFSETQ. The CDR3 is 15 residues long. With 0 bases removed from V and 3 bases from J, the gap between germline ends came to 13 bases.